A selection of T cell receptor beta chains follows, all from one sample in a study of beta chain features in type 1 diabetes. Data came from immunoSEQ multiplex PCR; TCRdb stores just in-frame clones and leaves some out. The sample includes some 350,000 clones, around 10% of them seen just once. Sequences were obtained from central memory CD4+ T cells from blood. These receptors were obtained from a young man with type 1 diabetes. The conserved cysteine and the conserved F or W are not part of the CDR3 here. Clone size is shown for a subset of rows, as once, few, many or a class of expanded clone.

CDR3 protein: ASSLGQHNQPQH
J gene: TRBJ1-5
clone size: -
V gene: TRBV5-1

CDR3 protein: ASSPPGPGTDTQY
J gene: TRBJ2-3
clone size: -
V gene: TRBV18

CDR3 protein: ASSFDGAYEQY
J gene: TRBJ2-7
clone size: few
V gene: TRBV27

CDR3 protein: AISPGQGNEKLF
J gene: TRBJ1-4
clone size: few
V gene: TRBV10-3

CDR3 protein: ASSLTNRDYGYT
J gene: TRBJ1-2
clone size: few
V gene: TRBV27

CDR3 protein: ASSLPGRGGNEQF
J gene: TRBJ2-1
clone size: many
V gene: TRBV5-1

CDR3 protein: ASSPTGGTGTDTQY
J gene: TRBJ2-3
clone size: few
V gene: TRBV5-4

CDR3 protein: ASSLDRNSYEQY
J gene: TRBJ2-7
clone size: few
V gene: TRBV7-2

CDR3 protein: ASNPGMRYAEQF
J gene: TRBJ2-1
clone size: few
V gene: TRBV28

CDR3 protein: AWRLAGARNEQF
J gene: TRBJ2-1
clone size: few
V gene: TRBV30

CDR3 protein: SVDAGTGGSGNTIY
J gene: TRBJ1-3
clone size: -
V gene: TRBV29-1

CDR3 protein: ASSYGLAGAGELF
J gene: TRBJ2-2
clone size: few
V gene: TRBV6-6

CDR3 protein: ASSLTPADTQY
J gene: TRBJ2-3
clone size: few
V gene: TRBV13

CDR3 protein: ASSLSAGNYGYT
J gene: TRBJ1-2
clone size: -
V gene: TRBV7-3

CDR3 protein: ASSYFGQGFNEQF
J gene: TRBJ2-1
clone size: -
V gene: TRBV6-5

CDR3 protein: ATYRGTNTEAF
J gene: TRBJ1-1
clone size: few
V gene: TRBV28

CDR3 protein: ASSLRTDYSYT
J gene: TRBJ1-2
clone size: many
V gene: TRBV5-4

CDR3 protein: ASSIEAGISGANVLT
J gene: TRBJ2-6
clone size: few
V gene: TRBV27

CDR3 protein: ASSGTTSGYEQY
J gene: TRBJ2-7
clone size: -
V gene: TRBV5-1

CDR3 protein: ASSVEGNTEAF
J gene: TRBJ1-1
clone size: -
V gene: TRBV2

CDR3 protein: ASQLAGRNEQF
J gene: TRBJ2-1
clone size: many
V gene: TRBV5-4

CDR3 protein: ASSFGQGEMNTEAF
J gene: TRBJ1-1
clone size: few
V gene: TRBV11-1

CDR3 protein: ASSPYDQDYEQY
J gene: TRBJ2-7
clone size: few
V gene: TRBV6-6

CDR3 protein: ASSDPLRDRGREQY
J gene: TRBJ2-7
clone size: few
V gene: TRBV6-1

CDR3 protein: ASSQEGGSMNTEAF
J gene: TRBJ1-1
clone size: few
V gene: TRBV4-2

CDR3 protein: ASSPPRGETQY
J gene: TRBJ2-5
clone size: -
V gene: TRBV5-6

CDR3 protein: ASSGGVTGELF
J gene: TRBJ2-2
clone size: few
V gene: TRBV2

CDR3 protein: ASSSLAGSNLEQY
J gene: -
clone size: -
V gene: TRBV28

CDR3 protein: ASSLRQGDQPQH
J gene: TRBJ1-5
clone size: -
V gene: TRBV27

CDR3 protein: SVPGTEVWGGGYT
J gene: TRBJ1-2
clone size: few
V gene: TRBV29-1

CDR3 protein: ASTEQGSYNEQF
J gene: TRBJ2-1
clone size: -
V gene: TRBV5-5

CDR3 protein: ASSQEELTARVQKKLF
J gene: TRBJ1-4
clone size: -
V gene: TRBV4-1

CDR3 protein: ASSISGSPDTQY
J gene: TRBJ2-3
clone size: -
V gene: TRBV19

CDR3 protein: ASSFSSATGELF
J gene: TRBJ2-2
clone size: few
V gene: TRBV6-5

CDR3 protein: ASSSRTGGYT
J gene: TRBJ1-2
clone size: -
V gene: TRBV28

CDR3 protein: ASSLGQGTYNEQF
J gene: TRBJ2-1
clone size: -
V gene: TRBV5-1

CDR3 protein: ASSRDQETQY
J gene: TRBJ2-5
clone size: few
V gene: TRBV5-5

CDR3 protein: ASSPKIRVTDTQY
J gene: TRBJ2-3
clone size: few
V gene: TRBV7-2

CDR3 protein: ASSLSPVREGGEQF
J gene: TRBJ2-1
clone size: -
V gene: TRBV7-3

CDR3 protein: ASGLRITDTQY
J gene: TRBJ2-3
clone size: many
V gene: TRBV12-5

CDR3 protein: ASSSAGEGFYEQY
J gene: TRBJ2-7
clone size: -
V gene: TRBV28

CDR3 protein: ASSARGDGETQY
J gene: TRBJ2-5
clone size: -
V gene: TRBV13

CDR3 protein: ASSSPRGGNTIY
J gene: TRBJ1-3
clone size: few
V gene: TRBV11-2

CDR3 protein: ASSLGTEETQY
J gene: TRBJ2-5
clone size: -
V gene: TRBV19

CDR3 protein: ASSFMAGGYQPQH
J gene: TRBJ1-5
clone size: few
V gene: TRBV27

CDR3 protein: ASSPTGPEWPQH
J gene: TRBJ1-5
clone size: few
V gene: TRBV28

CDR3 protein: ASSDLGVVNTEAF
J gene: TRBJ1-1
clone size: -
V gene: TRBV5-4

CDR3 protein: ASSLVGFSTGEQY
J gene: TRBJ2-7
clone size: -
V gene: TRBV7-9

CDR3 protein: SSAGVSLRGGYT
J gene: TRBJ1-2
clone size: few
V gene: TRBV29-1

CDR3 protein: ASSLIWAGGYTGELF
J gene: TRBJ2-2
clone size: -
V gene: TRBV27

CDR3 protein: ASSLAERQPQH
J gene: TRBJ1-5
clone size: few
V gene: TRBV7-2

CDR3 protein: ASSQDVLNNPLLAGYTDTQY
J gene: TRBJ2-3
clone size: -
V gene: TRBV4-3